This TCR beta chain was profiled in a study of T cell repertoires in cytomegalovirus infection. Study background: Both recently identified HLA-C-restricted and well-studied HLA-B-restricted CMV epitopes were used in the study. Through public TCR beta signatures, both CMV infection and matching HLA type were indicated.

TCRdb re-analysed the reads in MiXCR, keeping a single row per CDR3 protein. The data show about 480,000 distinct CDR3 sequences, 33% seen once. Study-level results: Ex vivo, HLA-C-restricted CMV-specific TCR beta clonotypes prevailed over the rest of the response. Individuals carrying CMV plus the relevant HLA were identified by cumulative frequency of public TCR beta families.

This clonotype has a count of ten or more. Antigen unknown. V lost 6 bases, J lost 3 bases, and 6 bases stayed unmatched. The V gene's germline CDR1 is SGHTA and CDR2 FQGNSA. The CDR3 runs 15 residues. The sequence derives from a human donor in good health (CMV status not recorded). Some clones in this sample may be carry-over from other donors' samples. This material consisted of cultured PBMCs, taken from culture after CMV antigen stimulation. The V and J genes are TRBV7-2 and TRBJ2-3; 10 nucleotides match TRBD2. CDR3 sequence reads: CASSQASGRTDTQYF. The CDR3 DNA reads TGTGCCAGCAGTCAGGCTAGCGGGAGAACAGATACGCAGTATTTT.